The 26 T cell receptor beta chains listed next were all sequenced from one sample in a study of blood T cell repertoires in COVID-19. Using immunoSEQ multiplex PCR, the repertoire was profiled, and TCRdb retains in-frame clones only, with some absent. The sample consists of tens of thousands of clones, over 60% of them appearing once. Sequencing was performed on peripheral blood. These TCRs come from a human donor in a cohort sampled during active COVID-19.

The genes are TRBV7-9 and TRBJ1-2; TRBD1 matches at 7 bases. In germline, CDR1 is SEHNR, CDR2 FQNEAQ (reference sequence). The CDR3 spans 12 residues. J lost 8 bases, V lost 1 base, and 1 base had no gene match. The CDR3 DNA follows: TGTGCCAGCAGCTTAGTGGACAGGGGCTACACCTTC. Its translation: CASSLVDRGYTF.

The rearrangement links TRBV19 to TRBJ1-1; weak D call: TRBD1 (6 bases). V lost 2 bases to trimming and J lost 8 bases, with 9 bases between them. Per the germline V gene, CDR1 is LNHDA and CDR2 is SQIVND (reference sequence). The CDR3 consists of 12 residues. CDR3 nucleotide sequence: TGTGCCAGTAGTATACTTGGGACAGAAGCTTTCTTT. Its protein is CASSILGTEAFF.

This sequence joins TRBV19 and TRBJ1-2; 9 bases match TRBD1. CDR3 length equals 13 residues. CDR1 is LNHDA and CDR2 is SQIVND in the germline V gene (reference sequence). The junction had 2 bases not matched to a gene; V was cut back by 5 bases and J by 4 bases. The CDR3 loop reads CASSETGGYGYTF. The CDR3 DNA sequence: TGTGCCAGTAGTGAGACAGGGGGCTATGGCTACACCTTC.

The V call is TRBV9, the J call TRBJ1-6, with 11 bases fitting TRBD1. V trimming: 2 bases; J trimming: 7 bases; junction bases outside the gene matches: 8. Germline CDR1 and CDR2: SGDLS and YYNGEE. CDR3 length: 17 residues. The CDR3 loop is CASSVDKDRGLNSPLHF. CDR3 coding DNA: TGTGCCAGCAGCGTCGACAAGGACAGGGGGCTAAATTCACCCCTCCACTTT.

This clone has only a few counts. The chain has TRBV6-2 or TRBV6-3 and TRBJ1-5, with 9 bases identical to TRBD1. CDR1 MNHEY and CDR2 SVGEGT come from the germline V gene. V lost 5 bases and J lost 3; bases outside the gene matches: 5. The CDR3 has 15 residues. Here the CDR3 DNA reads TGTGCCAGCAGTACCGGGACAGGGAACAATCAGCCCCAGCATTTT. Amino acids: CASSTGTGNNQPQHF.

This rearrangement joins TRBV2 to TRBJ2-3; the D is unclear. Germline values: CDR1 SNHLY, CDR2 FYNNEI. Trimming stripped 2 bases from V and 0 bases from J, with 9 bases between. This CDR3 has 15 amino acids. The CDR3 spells CASSEWSPSTDTQYF. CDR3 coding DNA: TGTGCCAGCAGTGAATGGAGTCCTAGCACAGATACGCAGTATTTT.

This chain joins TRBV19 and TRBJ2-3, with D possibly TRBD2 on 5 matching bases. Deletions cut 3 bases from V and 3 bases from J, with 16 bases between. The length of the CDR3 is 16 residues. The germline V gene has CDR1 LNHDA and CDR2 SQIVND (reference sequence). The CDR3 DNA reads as TGTGCCAGTAGTATTTCCCCTAGAGGGTTAACAGATACGCAGTATTTT. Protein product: CASSISPRGLTDTQYF.

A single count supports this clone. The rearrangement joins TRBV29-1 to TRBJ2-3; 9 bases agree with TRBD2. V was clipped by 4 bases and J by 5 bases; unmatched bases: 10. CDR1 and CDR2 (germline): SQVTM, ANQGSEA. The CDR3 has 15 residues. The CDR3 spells CSVALGAGGQDTQYF. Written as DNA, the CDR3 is TGCAGCGTTGCTCTGGGGGCGGGGGGGCAAGATACGCAGTATTTT.

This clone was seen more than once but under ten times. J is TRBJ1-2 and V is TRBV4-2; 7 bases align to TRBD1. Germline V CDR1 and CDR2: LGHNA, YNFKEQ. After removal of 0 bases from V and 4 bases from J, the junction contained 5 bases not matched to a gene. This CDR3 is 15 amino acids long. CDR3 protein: CASSQETGTAYGYTF. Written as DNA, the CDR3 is TGTGCCAGCAGCCAAGAAACAGGGACAGCCTATGGCTACACCTTC.

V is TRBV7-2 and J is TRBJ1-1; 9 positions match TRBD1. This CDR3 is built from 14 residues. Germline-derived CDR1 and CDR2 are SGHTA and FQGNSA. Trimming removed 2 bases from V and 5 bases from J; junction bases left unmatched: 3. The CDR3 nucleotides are TGTGCCAGCAGCTTAAAGACAGGGGGGACTGAAGCTTTCTTT. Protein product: CASSLKTGGTEAFF.

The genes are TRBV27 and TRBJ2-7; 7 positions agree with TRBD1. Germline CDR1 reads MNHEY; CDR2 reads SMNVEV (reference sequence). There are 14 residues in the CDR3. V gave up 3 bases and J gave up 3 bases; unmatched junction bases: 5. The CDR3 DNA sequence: TGTGCCAGCAGTTTGTCCAGGGGGAACTACGAGCAGTACTTC. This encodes CASSLSRGNYEQYF.

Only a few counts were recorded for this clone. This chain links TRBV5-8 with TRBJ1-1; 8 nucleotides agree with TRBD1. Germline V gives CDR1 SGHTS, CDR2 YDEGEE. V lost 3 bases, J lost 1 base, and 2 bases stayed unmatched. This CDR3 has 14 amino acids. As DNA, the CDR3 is TGTGCCAGCAGCTATGGGACAGGGAACACTGAAGCTTTCTTT. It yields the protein CASSYGTGNTEAFF.

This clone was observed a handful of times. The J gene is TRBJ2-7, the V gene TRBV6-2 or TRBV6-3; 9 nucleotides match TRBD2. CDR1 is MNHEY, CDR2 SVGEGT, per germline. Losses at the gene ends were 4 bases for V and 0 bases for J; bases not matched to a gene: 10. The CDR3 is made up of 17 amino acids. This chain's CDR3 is CASSSRVAGVSSYEQYF. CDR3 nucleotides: TGTGCCAGCAGTTCCCGGGTAGCGGGGGTGAGCTCCTACGAGCAGTACTTC.

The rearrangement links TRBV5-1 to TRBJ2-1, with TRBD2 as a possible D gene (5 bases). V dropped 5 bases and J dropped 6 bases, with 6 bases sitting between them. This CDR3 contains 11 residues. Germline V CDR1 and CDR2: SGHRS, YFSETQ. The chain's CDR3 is CASRAGNEQFF. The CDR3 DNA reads TGCGCCAGCAGGGCGGGCAATGAGCAGTTCTTC.

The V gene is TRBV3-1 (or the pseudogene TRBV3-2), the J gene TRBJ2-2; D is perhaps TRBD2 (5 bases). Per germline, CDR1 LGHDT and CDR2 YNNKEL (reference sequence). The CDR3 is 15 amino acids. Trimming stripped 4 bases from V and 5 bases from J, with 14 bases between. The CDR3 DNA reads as TGTGCCAGCAGCCCCGACCAGCGGAAGACCGGGGAGCTGTTTTTT. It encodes CASSPDQRKTGELFF.

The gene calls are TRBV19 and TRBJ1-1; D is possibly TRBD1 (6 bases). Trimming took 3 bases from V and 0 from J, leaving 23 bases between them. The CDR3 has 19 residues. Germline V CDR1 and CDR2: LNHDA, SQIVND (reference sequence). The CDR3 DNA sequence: TGTGCCAGTAGTATTCGGAAGAGGGGGGGTCTTCAAATGAACACTGAAGCTTTCTTT. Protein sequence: CASSIRKRGGLQMNTEAFF.

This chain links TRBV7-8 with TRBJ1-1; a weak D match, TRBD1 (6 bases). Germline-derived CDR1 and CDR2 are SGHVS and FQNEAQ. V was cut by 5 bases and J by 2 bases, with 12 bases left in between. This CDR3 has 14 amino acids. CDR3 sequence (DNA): TGTGCCAGCAGCCTCACACAGGGCAACACTGAAGCTTTCTTT. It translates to CASSLTQGNTEAFF.

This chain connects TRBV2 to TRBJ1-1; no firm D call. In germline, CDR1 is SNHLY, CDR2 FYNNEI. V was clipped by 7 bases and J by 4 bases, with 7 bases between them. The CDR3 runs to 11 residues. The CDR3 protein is CASTTSTEAFF. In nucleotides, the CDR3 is TGTGCCAGCACCACGAGCACTGAAGCTTTCTTT.

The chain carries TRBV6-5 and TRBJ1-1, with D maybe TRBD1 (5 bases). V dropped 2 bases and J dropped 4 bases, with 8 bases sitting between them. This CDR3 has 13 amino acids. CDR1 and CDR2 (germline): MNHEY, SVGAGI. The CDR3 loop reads CASSYGGATEAFF. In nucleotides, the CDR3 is TGTGCCAGCAGTTACGGAGGGGCCACTGAAGCTTTCTTT.

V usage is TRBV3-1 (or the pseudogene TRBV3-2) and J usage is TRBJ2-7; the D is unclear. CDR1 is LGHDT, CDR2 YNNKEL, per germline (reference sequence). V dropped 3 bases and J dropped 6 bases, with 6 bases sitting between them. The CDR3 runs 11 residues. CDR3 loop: CASSHLGEQYF. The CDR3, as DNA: TGTGCCAGCAGCCATCTAGGCGAGCAGTACTTC.

CDR3 protein: CASSPRDSANQPQHF. The CDR3 DNA is TGTGCCAGCAGCCCCCGGGACAGCGCCAATCAGCCCCAGCATTTT. The chain couples TRBV7-8 to TRBJ1-5, with 7 positions matching TRBD1. The J segment lost 3 bases and the V segment lost 5 bases, leaving 7 bases of the junction unmatched. This CDR3 spans 15 amino acids. Germline V gene sequence: CDR1 SGHVS, CDR2 FQNEAQ.

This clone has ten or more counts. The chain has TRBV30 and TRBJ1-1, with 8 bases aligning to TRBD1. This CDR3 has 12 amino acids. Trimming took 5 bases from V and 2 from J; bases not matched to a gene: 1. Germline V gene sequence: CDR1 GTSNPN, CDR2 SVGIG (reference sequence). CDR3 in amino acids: CAWDRGNTEAFF. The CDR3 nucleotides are TGTGCCTGGGACAGGGGAAACACTGAAGCTTTCTTT.

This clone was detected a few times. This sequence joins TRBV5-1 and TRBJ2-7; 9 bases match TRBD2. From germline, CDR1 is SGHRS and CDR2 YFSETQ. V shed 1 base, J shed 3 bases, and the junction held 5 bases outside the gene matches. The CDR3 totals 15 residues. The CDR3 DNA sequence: TGCGCCAGCAGCTTGAACGCGGGGGGGAACTACGAGCAGTACTTC. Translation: CASSLNAGGNYEQYF. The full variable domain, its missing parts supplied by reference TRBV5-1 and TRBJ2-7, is KAGVTQTPRYLIKTRGQQVTLSCSPISGHRSVSWYQQTPGQGLQFLFEYFSETQRNKGNFPGRFSGRQFSNSRSEMNVSTLELGDSALYLCASSLNAGGNYEQYFGPGTRLTVT.

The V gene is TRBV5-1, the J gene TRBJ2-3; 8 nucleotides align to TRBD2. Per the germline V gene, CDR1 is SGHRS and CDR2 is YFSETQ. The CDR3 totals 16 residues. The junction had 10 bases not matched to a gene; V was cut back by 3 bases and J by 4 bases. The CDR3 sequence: CASSSTGGDRPDTQYF. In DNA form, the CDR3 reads TGCGCCAGCAGCTCTACCGGGGGGGATCGTCCAGATACGCAGTATTTT.

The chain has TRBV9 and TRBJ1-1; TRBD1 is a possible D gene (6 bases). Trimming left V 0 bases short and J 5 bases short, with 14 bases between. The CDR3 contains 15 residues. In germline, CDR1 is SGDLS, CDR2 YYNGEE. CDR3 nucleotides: TGTGCCAGCAGCGTAGGGGCAGGGGAATTTACTGAAGCTTTCTTT. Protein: CASSVGAGEFTEAFF.

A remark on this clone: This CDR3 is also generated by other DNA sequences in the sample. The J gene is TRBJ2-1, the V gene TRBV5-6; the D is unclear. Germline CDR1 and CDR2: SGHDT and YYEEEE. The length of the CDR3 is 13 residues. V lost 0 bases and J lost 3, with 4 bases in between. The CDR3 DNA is TGTGCCAGCAGCTTGGAACTCTACAATGAGCAGTTCTTC. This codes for CASSLELYNEQFF.